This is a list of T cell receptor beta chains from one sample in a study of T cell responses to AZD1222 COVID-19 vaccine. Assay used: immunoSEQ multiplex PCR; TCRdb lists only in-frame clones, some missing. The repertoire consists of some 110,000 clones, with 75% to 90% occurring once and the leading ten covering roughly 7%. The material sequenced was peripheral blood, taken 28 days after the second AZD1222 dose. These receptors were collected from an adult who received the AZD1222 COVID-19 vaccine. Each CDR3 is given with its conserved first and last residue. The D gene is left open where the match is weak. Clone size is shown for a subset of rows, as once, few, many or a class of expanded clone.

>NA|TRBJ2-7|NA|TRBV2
TGTGCCAGCACTCCAGCAATAGCCTACGAGCAGTACTTC
CASTPAIAYEQYF
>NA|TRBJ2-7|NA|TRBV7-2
TGTGCCAGCAGCTTAGATGCAGGCTCCTACGAGCAGTACTTC
CASSLDAGSYEQYF
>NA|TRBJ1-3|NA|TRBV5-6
TGTGCCAGCAGCTTGTCAAACACCATATATTTT
CASSLSNTIYF
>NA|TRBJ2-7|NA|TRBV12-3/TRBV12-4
TGTGCCAGCAGTTTTAAGGGGTACGAGCAGTACTTC
CASSFKGYEQYF
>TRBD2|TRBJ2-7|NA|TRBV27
TGTGCCAGCAGTACCACCCGAATAGGGTCTAGCGGGCCAACCACCCTAGGGGAGCAGTACTTC
CASSTTRIGSSGPTTLGEQYF
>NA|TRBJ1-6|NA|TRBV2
TGTGCCAGCAGTGAATGGGACACTACGAATTCACCCCTCCACTTT
CASSEWDTTNSPLHF
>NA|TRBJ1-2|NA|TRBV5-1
TGCGCCAGCAGCTTGGAGGGCCAAGCCTATGGCTACACCTTC
CASSLEGQAYGYTF
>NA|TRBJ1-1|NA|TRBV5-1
TGCGCCAGCAGCTCATCGGGAACTGAAGCTTTCTTT
CASSSSGTEAFF
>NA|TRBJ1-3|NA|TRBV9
TGTGCCAGCAGCGTAGGAGGGGCCGGAAACACCATATATTTT
CASSVGGAGNTIYF
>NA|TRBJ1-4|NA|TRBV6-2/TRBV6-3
TGTGCCAGCAGTTACGGCGGGAGTAATGAAAAACTGTTTTTT
CASSYGGSNEKLFF
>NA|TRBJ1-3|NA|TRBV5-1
TGCGCCAGCAGCATGGGGACCGCCGGCTCTGGAAACACCATATATTTT
CASSMGTAGSGNTIYF
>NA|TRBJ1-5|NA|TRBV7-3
TGTGCCAGCAGCTTTAAAGAGGACCAGCCCCAGCATTTT
CASSFKEDQPQHF
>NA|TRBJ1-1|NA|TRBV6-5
TGTGCCAGCAGGTACAGGGAGGGAGGAAACACTGAAGCTTTCTTT
CASRYREGGNTEAFF
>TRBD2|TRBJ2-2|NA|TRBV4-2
TGTGCCAGCACCGGCTGGGAGGGAGACACCGGGGAGCTGTTTTTT
CASTGWEGDTGELFF
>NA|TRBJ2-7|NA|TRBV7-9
TGTGCCAGCAGCTTACAGTGGAGCTCCTACGAGCAGTACTTC
CASSLQWSSYEQYF
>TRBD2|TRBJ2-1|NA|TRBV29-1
TGCAGCGTCTCCCCTTGGAGCGGGGATTACAATGAGCAGTTCTTC
CSVSPWSGDYNEQFF
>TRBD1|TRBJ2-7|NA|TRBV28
TGTGCCAGCAGACTACTGGGACAGGGTTTGCACTTC
CASRLLGQGLHF
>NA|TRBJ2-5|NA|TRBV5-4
TGTGCCAGCAGCTCCCGAGGAGGGGGGATAGAGACCCAGTACTTC
CASSSRGGGIETQYF
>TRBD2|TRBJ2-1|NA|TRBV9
TGTGCCAGCAGCGGCGGGACTAGCGGGGCTGATGAGCAGTTCTTC
CASSGGTSGADEQFF
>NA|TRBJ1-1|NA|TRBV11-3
TGTGCCAGCAGCTTAGGTATATCTTGGCAGTACCCCGGGGGGAACACTGAAGCTTTCTTT
CASSLGISWQYPGGNTEAFF
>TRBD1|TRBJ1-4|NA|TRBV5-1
TGCGCCAGCAGCTATGGACAGGGGGTGGGTGAAAAACTGTTTTTT
CASSYGQGVGEKLFF
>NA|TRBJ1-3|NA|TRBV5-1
TGCGCCAGCAGCTTCGACCCCTCTGGAAACACCATATATTTT
CASSFDPSGNTIYF
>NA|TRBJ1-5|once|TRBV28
TGTGCCAGCAGTTTCATGGGACGGGACGCTCAGCCCCAGCATTTT
CASSFMGRDAQPQHF
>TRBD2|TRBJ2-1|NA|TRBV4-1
TGCGCCAGCAGCCAACCCAAACTACTAGCGGGAGTCTACAATGAGCAGTTCTTC
CASSQPKLLAGVYNEQFF
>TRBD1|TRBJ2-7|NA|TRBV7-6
TGTGCCAGCAGCCCGGGGACAGTTCAAACCTACGAGCAGTACTTC
CASSPGTVQTYEQYF
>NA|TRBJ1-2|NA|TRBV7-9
TGTGCCAGCAGCTGGAACAGTCTGTATGGCTACACCTTC
CASSWNSLYGYTF
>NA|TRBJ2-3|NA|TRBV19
TGTGCCAGTAGACAGCCCCCGGGAGATACGCAGTATTTT
CASRQPPGDTQYF
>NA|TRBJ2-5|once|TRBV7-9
TGTGCCAGCAGCTTATCGGGTAGAGAGACCCAGTACTTC
CASSLSGRETQYF